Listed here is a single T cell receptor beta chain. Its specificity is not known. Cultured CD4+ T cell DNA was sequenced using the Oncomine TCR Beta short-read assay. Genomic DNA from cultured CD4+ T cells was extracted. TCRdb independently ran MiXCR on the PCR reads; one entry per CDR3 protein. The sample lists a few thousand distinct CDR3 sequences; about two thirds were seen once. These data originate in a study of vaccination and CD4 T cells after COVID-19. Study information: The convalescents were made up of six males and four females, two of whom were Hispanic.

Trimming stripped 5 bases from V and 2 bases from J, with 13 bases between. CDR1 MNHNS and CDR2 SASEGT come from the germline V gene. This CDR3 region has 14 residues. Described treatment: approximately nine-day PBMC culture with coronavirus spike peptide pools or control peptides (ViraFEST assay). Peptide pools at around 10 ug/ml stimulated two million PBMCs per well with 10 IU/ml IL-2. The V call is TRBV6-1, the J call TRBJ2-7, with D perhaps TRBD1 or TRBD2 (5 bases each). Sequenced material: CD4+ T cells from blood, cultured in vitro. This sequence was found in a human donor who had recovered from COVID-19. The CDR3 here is CASSQGGSTYEQYF. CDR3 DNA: TGTGCCAGCAGTCAGGGCGGGTCAACCTACGAGCAGTACTTC.